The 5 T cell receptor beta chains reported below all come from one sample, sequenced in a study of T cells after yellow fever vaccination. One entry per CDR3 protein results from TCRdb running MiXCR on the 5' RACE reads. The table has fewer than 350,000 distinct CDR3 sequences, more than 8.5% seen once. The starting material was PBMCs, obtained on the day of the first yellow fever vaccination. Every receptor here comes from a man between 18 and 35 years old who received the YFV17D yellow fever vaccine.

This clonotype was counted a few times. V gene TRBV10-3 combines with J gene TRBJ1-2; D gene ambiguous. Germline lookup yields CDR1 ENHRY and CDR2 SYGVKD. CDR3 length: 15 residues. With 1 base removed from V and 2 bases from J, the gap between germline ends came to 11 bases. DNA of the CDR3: TGTGCCATCAGTGAGTTCCACGGCGTGAACTATGGCTACACCTTC. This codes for CAISEFHGVNYGYTF.

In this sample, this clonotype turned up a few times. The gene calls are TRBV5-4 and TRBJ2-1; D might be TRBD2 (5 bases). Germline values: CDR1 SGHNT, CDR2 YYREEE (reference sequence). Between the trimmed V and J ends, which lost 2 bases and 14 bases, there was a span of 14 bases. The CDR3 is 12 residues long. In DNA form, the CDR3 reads TGTGCCAGCAGCTTCGGTCAGGACTTAAAGTTCTTC. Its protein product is CASSFGQDLKFF.

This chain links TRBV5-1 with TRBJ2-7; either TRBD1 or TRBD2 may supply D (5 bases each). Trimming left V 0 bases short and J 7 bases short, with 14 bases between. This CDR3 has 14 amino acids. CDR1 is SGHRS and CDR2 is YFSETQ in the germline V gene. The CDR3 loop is CASSLGGEEGEQYV. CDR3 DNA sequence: TGCGCCAGCAGCTTGGGAGGGGAAGAGGGAGAGCAGTACGTC.

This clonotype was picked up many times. DNA for the CDR3: TGTGCCAGCAGCTTGAATGCGGGAACCGGGGAGCTGTTTTTT. Translation: CASSLNAGTGELFF. This chain links TRBV5-6 with TRBJ2-2; D perhaps matches TRBD2 (6 bases). The germline gives CDR1 SGHDT, CDR2 YYEEEE. Trimming shortened V by 1 base and J by 5 bases, and 9 bases separated the two germline ends. The CDR3 covers 14 residues.

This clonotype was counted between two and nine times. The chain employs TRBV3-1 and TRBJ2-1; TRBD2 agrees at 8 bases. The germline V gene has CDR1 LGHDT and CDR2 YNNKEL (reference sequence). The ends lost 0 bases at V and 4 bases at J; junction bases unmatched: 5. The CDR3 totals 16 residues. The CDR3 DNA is TGTGCCAGCAGCCAAGATCCCGGGGGGGGGTACAATGAGCAGTTCTTC. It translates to CASSQDPGGGYNEQFF.